This T cell receptor beta chain was retrieved from a study of cytomegalovirus exposure and HLA in healthy donors. Overall study: HLA-typed donors contributed 65 million to 95 million unique TCRs, which were held in an early data release. Study observations and caveats: No immune exposure information besides CMV serostatus was available.

The PCR ran on 60 Vbeta and 13 Jbeta primers. Only in-frame clones appear in the TCRdb table, and some are missing; sequencing was by immunoSEQ multiplex PCR. The sample lists tens of thousands of clones; over 60% were seen once. V was cut by 1 base and J by 0 bases, with 10 bases left in between. Per the germline V gene, CDR1 is SEHNR and CDR2 is FQNEAQ (reference sequence). The CDR3 runs to 15 residues. A note on this clone: The antigen remains unidentified.

The receptor's source is a middle-aged man in good health and CMV-seronegative. This chain uses TRBV7-9 with TRBJ2-7; possibly TRBD1 for D (6 bases). The source material was PBMCs. For the CDR3, the DNA is TGTGCCAGCAGCTTAGGGACAGTTACCTCCTACGAGCAGTACTTC. Encoded protein: CASSLGTVTSYEQYF.